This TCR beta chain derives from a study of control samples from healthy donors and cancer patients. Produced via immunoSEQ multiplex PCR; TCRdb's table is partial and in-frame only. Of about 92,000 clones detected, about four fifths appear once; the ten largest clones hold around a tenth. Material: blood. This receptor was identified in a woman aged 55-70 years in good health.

CDR3 in amino acids: CASRSTGATNEKLFF. The DNA for the CDR3 is TGTGCCAGCAGGTCGACGGGGGCAACTAATGAAAAACTGTTTTTT. V usage is TRBV2 and J usage is TRBJ1-4, with TRBD1 as a possible D gene (5 bases). Germline lookup yields CDR1 SNHLY and CDR2 FYNNEI. There are 15 residues in the CDR3. With 6 bases removed from V and 0 bases from J, the gap between germline ends came to 11 bases.